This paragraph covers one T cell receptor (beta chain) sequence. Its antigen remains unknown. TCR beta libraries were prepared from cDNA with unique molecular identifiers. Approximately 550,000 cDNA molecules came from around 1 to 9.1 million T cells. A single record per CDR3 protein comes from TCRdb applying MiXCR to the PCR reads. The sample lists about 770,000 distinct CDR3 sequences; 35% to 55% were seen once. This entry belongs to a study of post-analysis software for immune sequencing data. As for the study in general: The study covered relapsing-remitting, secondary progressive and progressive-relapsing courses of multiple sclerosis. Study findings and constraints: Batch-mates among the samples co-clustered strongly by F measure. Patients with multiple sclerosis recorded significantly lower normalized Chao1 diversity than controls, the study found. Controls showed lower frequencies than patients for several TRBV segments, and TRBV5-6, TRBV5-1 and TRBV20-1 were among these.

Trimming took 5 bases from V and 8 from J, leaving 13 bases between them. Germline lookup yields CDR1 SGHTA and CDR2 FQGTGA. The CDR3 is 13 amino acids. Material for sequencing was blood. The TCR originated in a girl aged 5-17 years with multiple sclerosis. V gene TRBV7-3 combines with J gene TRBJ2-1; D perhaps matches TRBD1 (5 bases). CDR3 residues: CASSPRTSDEQFF. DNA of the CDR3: TGTGCCAGCAGCCCCCGGACATCGGATGAGCAGTTCTTC.